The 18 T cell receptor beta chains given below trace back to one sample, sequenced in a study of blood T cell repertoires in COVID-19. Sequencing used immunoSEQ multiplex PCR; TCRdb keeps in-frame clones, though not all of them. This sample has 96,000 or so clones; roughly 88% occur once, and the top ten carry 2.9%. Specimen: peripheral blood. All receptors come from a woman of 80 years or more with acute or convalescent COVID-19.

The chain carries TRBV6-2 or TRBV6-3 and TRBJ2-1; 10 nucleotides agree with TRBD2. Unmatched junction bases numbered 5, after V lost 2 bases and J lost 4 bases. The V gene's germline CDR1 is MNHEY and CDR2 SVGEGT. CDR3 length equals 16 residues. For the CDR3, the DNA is TGTGCCAGCAGTTACCGAGCGGGAGGGCGGTACAATGAGCAGTTCTTC. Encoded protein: CASSYRAGGRYNEQFF.

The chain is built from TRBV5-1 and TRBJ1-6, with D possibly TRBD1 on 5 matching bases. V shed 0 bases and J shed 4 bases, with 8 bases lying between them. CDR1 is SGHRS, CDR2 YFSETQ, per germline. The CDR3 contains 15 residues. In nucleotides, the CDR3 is TGCGCCAGCAGCTTGGGGGGCTTATATAATTCACCCCTCCACTTT. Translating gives CASSLGGLYNSPLHF.

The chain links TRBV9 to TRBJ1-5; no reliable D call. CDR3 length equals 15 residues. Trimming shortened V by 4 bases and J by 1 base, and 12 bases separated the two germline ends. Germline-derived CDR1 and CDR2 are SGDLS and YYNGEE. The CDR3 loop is CASSPWAGSNQPQHF. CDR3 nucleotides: TGTGCCAGCAGCCCCTGGGCGGGGAGCAATCAGCCCCAGCATTTT.

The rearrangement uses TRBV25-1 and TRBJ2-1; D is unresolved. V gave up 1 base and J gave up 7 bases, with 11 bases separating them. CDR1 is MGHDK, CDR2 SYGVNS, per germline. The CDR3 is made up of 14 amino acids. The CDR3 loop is CASSEFPLRNEQFF. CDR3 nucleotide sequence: TGTGCCAGCAGTGAATTCCCTCTCAGGAATGAGCAGTTCTTC.

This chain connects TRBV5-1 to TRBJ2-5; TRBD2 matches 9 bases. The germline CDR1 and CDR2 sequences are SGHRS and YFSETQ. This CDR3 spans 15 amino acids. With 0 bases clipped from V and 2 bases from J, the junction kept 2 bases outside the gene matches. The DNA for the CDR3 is TGCGCCAGCAGCTTGGCTGCGGGAGGGCAAGAGACCCAGTACTTC. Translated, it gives CASSLAAGGQETQYF.

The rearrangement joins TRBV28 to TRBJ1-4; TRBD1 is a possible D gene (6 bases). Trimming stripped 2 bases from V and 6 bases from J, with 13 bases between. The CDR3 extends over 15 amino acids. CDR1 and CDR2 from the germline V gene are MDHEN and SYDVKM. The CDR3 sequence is CASSLGGADHEKLFF. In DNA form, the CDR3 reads TGTGCCAGCAGTTTAGGGGGGGCTGACCATGAAAAACTGTTTTTT.

Here the CDR3 DNA reads TGCAGTCCTTCCAGGGGGAATGAGCAGTTCTTC. This encodes CSPSRGNEQFF. This chain joins TRBV20-1 and TRBJ2-1; TRBD1 aligns across 7 bases. The CDR3 sequence is 11 residues long. CDR1 is DFQATT, CDR2 SNEGSKA, per germline (reference sequence). The V and J ends lost 8 bases and 7 bases, in that order; junction bases with no gene match: 5.

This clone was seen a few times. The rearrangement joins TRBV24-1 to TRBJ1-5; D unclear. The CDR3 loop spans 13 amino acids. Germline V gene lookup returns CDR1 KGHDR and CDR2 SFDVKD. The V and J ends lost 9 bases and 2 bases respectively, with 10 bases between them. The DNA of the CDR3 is TGTGCCACCGACTATAAGTGCAATCAGCCCCAGCATTTT. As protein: CATDYKCNQPQHF.

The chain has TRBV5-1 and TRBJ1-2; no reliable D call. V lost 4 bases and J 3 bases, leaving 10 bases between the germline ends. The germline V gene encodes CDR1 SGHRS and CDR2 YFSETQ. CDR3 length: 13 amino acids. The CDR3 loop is CASSTDMDYGYTF. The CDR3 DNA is TGCGCCAGCAGCACTGACATGGACTATGGCTACACCTTC. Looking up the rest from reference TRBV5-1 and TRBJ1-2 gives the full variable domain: KAGVTQTPRYLIKTRGQQVTLSCSPISGHRSVSWYQQTPGQGLQFLFEYFSETQRNKGNFPGRFSGRQFSNSRSEMNVSTLELGDSALYLCASSTDMDYGYTFGSGTRLTVV.

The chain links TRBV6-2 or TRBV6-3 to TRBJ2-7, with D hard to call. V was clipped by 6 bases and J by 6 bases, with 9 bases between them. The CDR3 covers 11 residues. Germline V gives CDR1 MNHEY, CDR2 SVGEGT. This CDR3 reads CASSPGTEQYF. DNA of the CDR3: TGTGCCAGCAGCCCGGGCACCGAGCAGTACTTC.

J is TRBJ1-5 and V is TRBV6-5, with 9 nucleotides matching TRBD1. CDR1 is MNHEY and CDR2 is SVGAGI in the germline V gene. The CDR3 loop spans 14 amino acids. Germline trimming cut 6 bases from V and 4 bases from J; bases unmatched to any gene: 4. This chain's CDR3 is CASRGQGINQPQHF. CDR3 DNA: TGTGCCAGCAGGGGACAGGGCATAAATCAGCCCCAGCATTTT.

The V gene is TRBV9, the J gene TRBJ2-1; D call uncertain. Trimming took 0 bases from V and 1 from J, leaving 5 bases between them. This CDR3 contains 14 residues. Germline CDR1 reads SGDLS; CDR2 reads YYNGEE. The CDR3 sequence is CASSVGGSYNEQFF. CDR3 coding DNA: TGTGCCAGCAGCGTAGGCGGATCCTACAATGAGCAGTTCTTC.

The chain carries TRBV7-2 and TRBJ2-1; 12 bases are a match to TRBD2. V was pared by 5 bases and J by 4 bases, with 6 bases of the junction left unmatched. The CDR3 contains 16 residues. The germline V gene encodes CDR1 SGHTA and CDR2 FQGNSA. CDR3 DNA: TGTGCCAGCAGCGATCCGACTAGCGGGAGATACAATGAGCAGTTCTTC. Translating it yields CASSDPTSGRYNEQFF.

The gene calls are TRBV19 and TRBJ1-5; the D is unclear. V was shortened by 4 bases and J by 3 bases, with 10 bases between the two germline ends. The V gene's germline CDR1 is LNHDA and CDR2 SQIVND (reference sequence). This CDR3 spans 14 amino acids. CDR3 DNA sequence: TGTGCCAGTAGTACCTCCAGGCACAATCAGCCCCAGCATTTT. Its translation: CASSTSRHNQPQHF.

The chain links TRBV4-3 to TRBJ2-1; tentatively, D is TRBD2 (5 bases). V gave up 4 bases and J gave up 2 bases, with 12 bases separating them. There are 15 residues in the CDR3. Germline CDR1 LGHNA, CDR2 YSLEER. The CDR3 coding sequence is TGCGCCAGCAGCCCCACTAGTTCACCCTACAATGAGCAGTTCTTC. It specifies CASSPTSSPYNEQFF.

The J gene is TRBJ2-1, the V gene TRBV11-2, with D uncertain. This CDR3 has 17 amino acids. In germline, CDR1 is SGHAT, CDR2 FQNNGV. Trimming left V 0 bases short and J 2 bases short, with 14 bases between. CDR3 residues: CASSLEIGRSPYNEQFF. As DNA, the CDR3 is TGTGCCAGCAGCTTAGAAATTGGTCGGAGCCCCTACAATGAGCAGTTCTTC.

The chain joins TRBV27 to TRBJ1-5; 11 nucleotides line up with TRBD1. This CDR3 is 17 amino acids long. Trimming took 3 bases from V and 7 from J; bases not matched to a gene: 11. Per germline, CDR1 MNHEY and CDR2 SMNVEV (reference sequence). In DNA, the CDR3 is TGTGCCAGCAGTTTGACAGGGACAGGGGGTTCTCGACAGCCCCAGCATTTT. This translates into CASSLTGTGGSRQPQHF.

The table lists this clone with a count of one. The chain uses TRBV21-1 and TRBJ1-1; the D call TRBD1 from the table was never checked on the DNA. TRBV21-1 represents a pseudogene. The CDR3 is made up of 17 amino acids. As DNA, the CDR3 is TGTGCCAGCAGCAGTCCCCAGGGATGGGTGGTGCACACTGAAGCTTTCTTT. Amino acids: CASSSPQGWVVHTEAFF.